A selection of T cell receptor beta chains follows, all from one sample in a study of blood T cell repertoires in COVID-19. Profiled with immunoSEQ multiplex PCR; TCRdb holds only in-frame clones, not every one. The data hold a few hundred thousand clones, with roughly 85% observed a single time. Sequences were obtained from peripheral blood. The receptors come from a woman under 30 with acute or convalescent COVID-19. CDR3s include the opening cysteine and the closing phenylalanine or tryptophan. D genes are given only for firm matches. Size is omitted from some rows. Given values are once, few, many or a class for expanded clones.

TRBV28	TRBD1	.	TRBJ2-7	CAKAGTGAPHYEQYF	TGTGCCAAGGCCGGGACAGGCGCCCCCCACTACGAGCAGTACTTC
TRBV4-1	TRBD2	.	TRBJ2-1	CASSQNHLAGNNEQFF	TGCGCCAGCAGCCAAAACCACCTAGCGGGGAACAATGAGCAGTTCTTC
TRBV7-9	.	.	TRBJ1-5	CARVQDSNQPQHF	TGTGCCAGGGTACAGGATAGCAATCAGCCCCAGCATTTT
TRBV19	TRBD2	.	TRBJ2-3	CASSILAGATDTQYF	TGTGCCAGTAGTATACTAGCGGGGGCAACAGATACGCAGTATTTT
TRBV5-1	.	.	TRBJ1-3	CASSLDSSGNTIYF	TGCGCCAGCAGTCTGGACAGCTCTGGAAACACCATATATTTT
TRBV29-1	.	.	TRBJ1-2	CSVATGLVNYGYTF	TGCAGCGTCGCCACAGGGCTGGTTAACTATGGCTACACCTTC
TRBV29-1	TRBD1	.	TRBJ2-7	CSVVTRDSYEQYF	TGCAGCGTCGTCACCCGGGACAGCTACGAGCAGTACTTC
TRBV11-1	TRBD1	few	TRBJ1-2	CASSSQATGGYTF	TGTGCCAGCAGCTCGCAGGCGACAGGGGGCTACACCTTC
TRBV9	.	.	TRBJ1-6	CASSVALDRSSYNSPLHF	TGTGCCAGCAGCGTAGCACTTGACAGGAGCTCCTATAATTCACCCCTCCACTTT
TRBV7-3	TRBD2	.	TRBJ2-1	CASSATSGGRYEQFF	TGTGCCAGCAGCGCAACTAGCGGTGGTCGGTATGAGCAGTTCTTC
TRBV14	TRBD2	.	TRBJ2-1	CASSQVTSGYNEQFF	TGTGCCAGCAGCCAAGTGACTAGCGGGTACAATGAGCAGTTCTTC
TRBV9	.	.	TRBJ1-6	CASSPSDSPLHF	TGTGCCAGCAGCCCCTCAGATTCACCCCTCCACTTT
TRBV6-2/TRBV6-3	TRBD1	.	TRBJ1-1	CASSYTPYNWDRSATEAFF	TGTGCCAGCAGTTACACACCATATAACTGGGACAGGTCGGCCACTGAAGCTTTCTTT
TRBV9	TRBD2	.	TRBJ2-1	CASSVGLAGGHYNEQFF	TGTGCCAGCAGCGTAGGCCTAGCGGGAGGGCACTACAATGAGCAGTTCTTC
TRBV28	TRBD1	.	TRBJ1-4	CASGYQGQGGEKLFF	TGTGCCAGCGGATACCAGGGACAGGGTGGTGAAAAACTGTTTTTT
TRBV29-1	TRBD1	.	TRBJ1-1	CSVERLGGLQAFF	TGCAGCGTTGAACGTCTAGGGGGCCTTCAAGCTTTCTTT
TRBV3-1/TRBV3-2	TRBD2	.	TRBJ2-5	CASSQVSGLAGGFGTQYF	TGTGCCAGCAGCCAAGTAAGCGGACTAGCGGGGGGCTTTGGGACCCAGTACTTC